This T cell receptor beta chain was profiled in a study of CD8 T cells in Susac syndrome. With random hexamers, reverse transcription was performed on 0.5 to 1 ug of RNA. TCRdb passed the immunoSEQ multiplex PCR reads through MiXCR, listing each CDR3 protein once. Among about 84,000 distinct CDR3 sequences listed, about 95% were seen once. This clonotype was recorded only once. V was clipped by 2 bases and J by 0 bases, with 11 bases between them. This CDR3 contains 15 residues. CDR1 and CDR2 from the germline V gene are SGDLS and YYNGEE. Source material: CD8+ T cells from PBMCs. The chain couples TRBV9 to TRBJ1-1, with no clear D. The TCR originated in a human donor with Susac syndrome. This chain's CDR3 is CASSVSLGMNTEAFF. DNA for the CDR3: TGTGCCAGCAGCGTCTCCCTTGGAATGAACACTGAAGCTTTCTTT.